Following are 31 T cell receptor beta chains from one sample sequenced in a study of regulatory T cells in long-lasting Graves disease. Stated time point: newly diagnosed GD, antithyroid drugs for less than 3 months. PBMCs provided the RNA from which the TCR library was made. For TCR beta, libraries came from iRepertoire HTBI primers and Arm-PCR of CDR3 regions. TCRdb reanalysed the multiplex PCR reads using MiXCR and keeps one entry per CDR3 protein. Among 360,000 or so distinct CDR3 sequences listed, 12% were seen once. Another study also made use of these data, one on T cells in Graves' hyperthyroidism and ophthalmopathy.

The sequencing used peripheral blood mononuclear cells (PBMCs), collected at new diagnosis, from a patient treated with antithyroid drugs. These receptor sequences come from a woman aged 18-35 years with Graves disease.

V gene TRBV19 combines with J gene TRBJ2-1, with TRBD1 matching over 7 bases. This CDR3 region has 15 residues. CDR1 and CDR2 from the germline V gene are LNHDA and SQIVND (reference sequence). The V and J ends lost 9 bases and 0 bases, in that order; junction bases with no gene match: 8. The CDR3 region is CASRVRDSSYNEQFF. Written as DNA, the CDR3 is TGTGCCAGCAGGGTCCGGGACAGCTCCTACAATGAGCAGTTCTTC. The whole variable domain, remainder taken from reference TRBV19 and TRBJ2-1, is DGGITQSPKYLFRKEGQNVTLSCEQNLNHDAMYWYRQDPGQGLRLIYYSQIVNDFQKGDIAEGYSVSREKKESFPLTVTSAQKNPTAFYLCASRVRDSSYNEQFFGPGTRLTVL.

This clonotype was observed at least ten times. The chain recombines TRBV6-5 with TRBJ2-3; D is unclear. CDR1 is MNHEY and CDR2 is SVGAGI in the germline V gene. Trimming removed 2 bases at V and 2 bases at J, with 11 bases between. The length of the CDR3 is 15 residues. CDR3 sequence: CASSYVGSHTDTQYF. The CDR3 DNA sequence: TGTGCCAGCAGTTACGTCGGCTCCCACACAGATACGCAGTATTTT.

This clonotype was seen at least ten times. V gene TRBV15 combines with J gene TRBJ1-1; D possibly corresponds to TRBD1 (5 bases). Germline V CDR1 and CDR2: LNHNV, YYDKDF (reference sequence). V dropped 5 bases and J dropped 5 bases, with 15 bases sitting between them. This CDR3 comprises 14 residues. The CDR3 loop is CATSVVVGGTEAFF. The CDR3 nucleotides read TGTGCCACCAGCGTGGTGGTCGGGGGTACTGAAGCTTTCTTT.

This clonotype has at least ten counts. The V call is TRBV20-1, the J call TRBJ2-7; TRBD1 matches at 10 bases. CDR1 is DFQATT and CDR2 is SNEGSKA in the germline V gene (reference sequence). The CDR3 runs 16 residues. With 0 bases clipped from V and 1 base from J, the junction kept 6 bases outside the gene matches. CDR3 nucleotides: TGCAGTGCTAGAGATTTAGACAGGGGGCTTTCCTACGAGCAGTACTTC. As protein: CSARDLDRGLSYEQYF.

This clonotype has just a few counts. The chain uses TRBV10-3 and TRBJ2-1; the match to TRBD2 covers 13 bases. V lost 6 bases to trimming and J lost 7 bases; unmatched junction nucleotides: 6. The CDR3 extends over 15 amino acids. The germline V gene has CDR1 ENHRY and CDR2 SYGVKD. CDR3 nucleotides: TGTGCCATCAGGACGACTAGCGGGAGGCTGAATGAGCAGTTCTTC. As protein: CAIRTTSGRLNEQFF.

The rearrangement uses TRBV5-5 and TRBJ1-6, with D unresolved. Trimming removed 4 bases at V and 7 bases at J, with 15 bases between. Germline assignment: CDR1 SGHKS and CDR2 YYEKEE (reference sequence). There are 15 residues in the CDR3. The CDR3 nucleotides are TGTGCCAGCAGCCCGCGTTCGTCTGGCAATTCACCCCTCCACTTT. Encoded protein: CASSPRSSGNSPLHF.

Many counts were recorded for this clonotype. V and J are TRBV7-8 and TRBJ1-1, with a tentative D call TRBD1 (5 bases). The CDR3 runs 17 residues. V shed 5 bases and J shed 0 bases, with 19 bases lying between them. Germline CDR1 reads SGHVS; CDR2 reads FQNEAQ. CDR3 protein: CASSPRGRGRMNTEAFF. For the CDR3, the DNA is TGTGCCAGCAGCCCCCGGGGAAGGGGTCGCATGAACACTGAAGCTTTCTTT.

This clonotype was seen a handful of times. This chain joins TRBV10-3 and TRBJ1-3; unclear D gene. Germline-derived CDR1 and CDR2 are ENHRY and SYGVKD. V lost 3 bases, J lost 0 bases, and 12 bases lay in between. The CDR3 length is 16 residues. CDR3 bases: TGTGCCATCAGTGATCTCCCGGTAGTCTCTGGAAACACCATATATTTT. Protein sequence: CAISDLPVVSGNTIYF.

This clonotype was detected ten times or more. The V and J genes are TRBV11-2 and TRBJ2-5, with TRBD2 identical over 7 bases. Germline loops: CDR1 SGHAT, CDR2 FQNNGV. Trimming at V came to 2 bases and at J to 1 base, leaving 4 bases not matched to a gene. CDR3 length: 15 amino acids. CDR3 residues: CASSLLAGTQETQYF. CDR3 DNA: TGTGCCAGCAGCTTATTAGCGGGTACCCAAGAGACCCAGTACTTC.

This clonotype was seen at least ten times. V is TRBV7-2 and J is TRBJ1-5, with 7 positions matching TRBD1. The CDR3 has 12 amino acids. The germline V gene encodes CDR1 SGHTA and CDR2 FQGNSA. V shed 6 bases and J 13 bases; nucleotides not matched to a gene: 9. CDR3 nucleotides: TGTGCCAGCAGTTTACCGGGACAGAGACAGCATTTT. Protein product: CASSLPGQRQHF.

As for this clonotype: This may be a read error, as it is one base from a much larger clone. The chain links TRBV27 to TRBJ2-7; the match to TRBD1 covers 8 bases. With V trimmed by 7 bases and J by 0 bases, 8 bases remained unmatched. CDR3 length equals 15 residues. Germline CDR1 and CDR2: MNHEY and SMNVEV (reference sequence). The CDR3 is CASKVQGASSYEQYF. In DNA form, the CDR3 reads TGTGCCAGCAAGGTCCAGGGGGCTAGCTCCTACGAGCAGTACTTC.

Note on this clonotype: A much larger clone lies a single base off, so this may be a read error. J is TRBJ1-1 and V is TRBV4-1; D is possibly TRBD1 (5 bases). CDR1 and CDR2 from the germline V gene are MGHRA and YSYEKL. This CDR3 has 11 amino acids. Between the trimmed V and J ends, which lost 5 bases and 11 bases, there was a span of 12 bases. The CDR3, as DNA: TGCGCCAGCAGCGACGGCAGGGTGGCTTTCTTT. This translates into CASSDGRVAFF.

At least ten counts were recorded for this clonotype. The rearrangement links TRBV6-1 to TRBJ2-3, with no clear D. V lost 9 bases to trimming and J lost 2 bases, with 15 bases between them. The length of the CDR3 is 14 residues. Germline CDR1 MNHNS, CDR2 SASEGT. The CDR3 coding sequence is TGTGCCAGTGGGAAAGGGTATACCACAGATACGCAGTATTTT. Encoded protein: CASGKGYTTDTQYF.

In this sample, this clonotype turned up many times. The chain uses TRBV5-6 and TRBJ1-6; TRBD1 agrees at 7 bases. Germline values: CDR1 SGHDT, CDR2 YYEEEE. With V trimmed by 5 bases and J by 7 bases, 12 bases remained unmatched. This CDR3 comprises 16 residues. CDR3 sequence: CASSLQGFSLNSPLHF. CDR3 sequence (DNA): TGTGCCAGCAGTTTACAGGGGTTTTCCTTGAATTCACCCCTCCACTTT.

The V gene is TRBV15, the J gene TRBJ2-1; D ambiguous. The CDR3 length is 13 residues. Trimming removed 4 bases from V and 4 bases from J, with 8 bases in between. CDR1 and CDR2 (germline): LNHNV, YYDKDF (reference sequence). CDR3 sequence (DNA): TGTGCCACCAGCATAGGACCTTACAATGAGCAGTTCTTC. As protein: CATSIGPYNEQFF.

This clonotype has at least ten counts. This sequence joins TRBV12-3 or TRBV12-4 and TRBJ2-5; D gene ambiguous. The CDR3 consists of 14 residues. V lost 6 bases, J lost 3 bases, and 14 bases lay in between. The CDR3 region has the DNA TGTGCCAGCAGCCCCTTAGGACGAAAAGAGACCCAGTACTTC. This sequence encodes CASSPLGRKETQYF.

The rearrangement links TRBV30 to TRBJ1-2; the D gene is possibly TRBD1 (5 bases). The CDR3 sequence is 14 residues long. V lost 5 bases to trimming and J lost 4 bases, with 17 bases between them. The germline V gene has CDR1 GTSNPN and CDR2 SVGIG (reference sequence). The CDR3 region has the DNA TGTGCCTGGGGCGGGACCGGGAGAAGCTATGGCTACACCTTC. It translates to CAWGGTGRSYGYTF.

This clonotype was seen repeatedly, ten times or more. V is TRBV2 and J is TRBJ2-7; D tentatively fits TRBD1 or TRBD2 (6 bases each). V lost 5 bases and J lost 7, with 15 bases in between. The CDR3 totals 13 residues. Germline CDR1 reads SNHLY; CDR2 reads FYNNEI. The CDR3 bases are TGTGCCAGCAGTCCAACACAGGGAGGAGAGCAGTACGTC. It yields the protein CASSPTQGGEQYV.

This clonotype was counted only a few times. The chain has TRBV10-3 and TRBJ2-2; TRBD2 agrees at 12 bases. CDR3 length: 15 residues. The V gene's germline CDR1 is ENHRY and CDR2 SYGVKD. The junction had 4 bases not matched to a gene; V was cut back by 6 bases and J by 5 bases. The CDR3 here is CAISRTSGETGELFF. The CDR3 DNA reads TGTGCCATCAGCCGGACTAGCGGGGAGACCGGGGAGCTGTTTTTT.

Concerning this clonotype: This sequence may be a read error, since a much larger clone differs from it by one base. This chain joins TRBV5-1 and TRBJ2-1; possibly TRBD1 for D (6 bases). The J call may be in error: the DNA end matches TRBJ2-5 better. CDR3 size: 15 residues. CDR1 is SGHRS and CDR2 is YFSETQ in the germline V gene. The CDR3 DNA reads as TGCGCCAGCAGCTTGGAACCTCGGACAGAAGAGATCCAGTACTTC. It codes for CASSLEPRTEEIQYF.

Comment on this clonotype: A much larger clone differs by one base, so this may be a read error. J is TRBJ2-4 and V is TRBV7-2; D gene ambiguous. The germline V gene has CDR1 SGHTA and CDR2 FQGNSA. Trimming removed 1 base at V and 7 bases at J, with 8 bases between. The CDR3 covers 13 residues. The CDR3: CASSLVVGNIQYF. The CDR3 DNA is TGTGCCAGCAGCTTAGTGGTGGGGAACATTCAGTACTTC.

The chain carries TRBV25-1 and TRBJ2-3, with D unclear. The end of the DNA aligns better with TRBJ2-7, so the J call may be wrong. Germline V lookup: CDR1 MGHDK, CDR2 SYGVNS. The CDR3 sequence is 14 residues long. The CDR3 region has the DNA TGTGCCAGCAGTGTGGGAACGGCTGGCTACGAGCAGTACTTC. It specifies CASSVGTAGYEQYF.

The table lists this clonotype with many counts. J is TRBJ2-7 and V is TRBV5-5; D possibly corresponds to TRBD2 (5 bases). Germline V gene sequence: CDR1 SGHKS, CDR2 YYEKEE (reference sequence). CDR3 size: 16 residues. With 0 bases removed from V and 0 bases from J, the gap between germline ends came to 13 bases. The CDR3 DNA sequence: TGTGCCAGCAGCTTGGGTGCGGGTACAAGCTCCTACGAGCAGTACGTC. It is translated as CASSLGAGTSSYEQYV.

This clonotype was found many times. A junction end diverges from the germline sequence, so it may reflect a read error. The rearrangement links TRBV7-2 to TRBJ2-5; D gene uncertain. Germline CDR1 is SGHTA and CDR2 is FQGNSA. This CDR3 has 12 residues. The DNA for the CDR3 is TGTGCCAGCAGCCCAATAGAAGAGTCCCAGTACTTC. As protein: CASSPIEESQYF.

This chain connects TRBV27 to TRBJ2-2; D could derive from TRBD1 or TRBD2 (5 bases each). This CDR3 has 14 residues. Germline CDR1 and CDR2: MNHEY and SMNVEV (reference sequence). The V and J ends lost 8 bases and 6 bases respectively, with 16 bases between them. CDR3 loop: CASVPWVGAGELFF. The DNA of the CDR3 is TGTGCCAGCGTCCCGTGGGTGGGGGCCGGGGAGCTGTTTTTT.

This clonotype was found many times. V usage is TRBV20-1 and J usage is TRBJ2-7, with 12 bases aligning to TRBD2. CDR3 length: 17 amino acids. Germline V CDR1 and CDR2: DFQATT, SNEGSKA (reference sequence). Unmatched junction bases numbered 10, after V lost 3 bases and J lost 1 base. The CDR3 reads CSASHVLAGGHSYEQYF. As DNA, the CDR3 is TGCAGTGCTAGCCACGTACTAGCGGGAGGCCATTCCTACGAGCAGTACTTC.

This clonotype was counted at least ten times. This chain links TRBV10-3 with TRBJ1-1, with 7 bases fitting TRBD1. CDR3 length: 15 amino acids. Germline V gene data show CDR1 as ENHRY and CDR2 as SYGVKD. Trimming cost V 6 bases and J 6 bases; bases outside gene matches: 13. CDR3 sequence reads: CAIRAREGAVSEAFF. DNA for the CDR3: TGTGCCATCAGGGCAAGGGAGGGGGCGGTCTCTGAAGCTTTCTTT.

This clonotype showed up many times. CDR3 nucleotide sequence: TGCAGCGTTGGCGCCCAGAGCCAGGAGCAGTACTTC. Amino acid sequence: CSVGAQSQEQYF. This sequence joins TRBV29-1 and TRBJ2-7; D not certain. The CDR3 is 12 amino acids. Between the trimmed V and J ends, which lost 4 bases and 7 bases, there was a span of 14 bases. The V gene's germline CDR1 is SQVTM and CDR2 ANQGSEA.

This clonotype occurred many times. DNA of the CDR3: TGTGCCAGCAGCCTACTCCCCTCCGCGGCCCAGTACTTC. Its translation: CASSLLPSAAQYF. The chain combines TRBV3-1 with TRBJ2-5; D gene uncertain. Trimming stripped 4 bases from V and 9 bases from J, with 15 bases between. Germline V gives CDR1 LGHDT, CDR2 YNNKEL (reference sequence). This CDR3 is built from 13 residues.

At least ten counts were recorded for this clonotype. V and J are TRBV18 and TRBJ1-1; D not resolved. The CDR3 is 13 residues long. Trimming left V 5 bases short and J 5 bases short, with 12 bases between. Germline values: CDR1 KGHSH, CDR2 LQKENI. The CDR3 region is CASSEFMGTEAFF. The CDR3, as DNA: TGTGCCAGCTCAGAGTTCATGGGAACTGAAGCTTTCTTT.

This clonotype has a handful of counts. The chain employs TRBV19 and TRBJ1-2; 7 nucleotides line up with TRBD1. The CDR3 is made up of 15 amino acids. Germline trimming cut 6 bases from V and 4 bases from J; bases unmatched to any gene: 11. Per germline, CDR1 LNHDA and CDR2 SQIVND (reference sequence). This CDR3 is CASSRSTGLSYGYTF. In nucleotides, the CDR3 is TGTGCCAGTAGCCGATCGACAGGGCTAAGCTATGGCTACACCTTC.